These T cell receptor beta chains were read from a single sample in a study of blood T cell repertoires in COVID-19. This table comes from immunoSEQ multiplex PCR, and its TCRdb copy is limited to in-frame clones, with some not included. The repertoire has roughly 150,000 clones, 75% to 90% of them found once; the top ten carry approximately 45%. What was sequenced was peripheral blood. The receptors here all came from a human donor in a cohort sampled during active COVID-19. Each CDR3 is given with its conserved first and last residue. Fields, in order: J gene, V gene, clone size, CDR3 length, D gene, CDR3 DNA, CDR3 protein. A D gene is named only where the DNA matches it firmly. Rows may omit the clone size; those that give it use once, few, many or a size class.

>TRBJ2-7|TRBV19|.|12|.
TGTGCCAGTAGTGAACAGGGCTACGAGCAGTACTTC
CASSEQGYEQYF
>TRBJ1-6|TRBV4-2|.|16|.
TGTGCCAGCAGCCAAATAGCCGGGAGTGGGTATTCACCCCTCCACTTT
CASSQIAGSGYSPLHF
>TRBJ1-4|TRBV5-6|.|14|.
TGTGCCAGCAGCTCCACTGCAACTAATGAAAAACTGTTTTTT
CASSSTATNEKLFF
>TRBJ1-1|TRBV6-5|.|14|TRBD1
TGTGCCAGCACGGGACAGGGGGACGGGGCTGAAGCTTTCTTT
CASTGQGDGAEAFF
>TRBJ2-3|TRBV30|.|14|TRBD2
TGTGCCTGGAGGGGAGCGGGAGCAGCAGATACGCAGTATTTT
CAWRGAGAADTQYF
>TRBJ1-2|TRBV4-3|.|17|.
TGCGCCAGCAGCCAAGTGTTAGGACAAACATATAACTATGGCTACACCTTC
CASSQVLGQTYNYGYTF
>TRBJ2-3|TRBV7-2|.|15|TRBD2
TGTGCCAGCAGCTTAGCTAGCGGGGGGATAGATACGCAGTATTTT
CASSLASGGIDTQYF
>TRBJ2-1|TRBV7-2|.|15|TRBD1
TGTGCCAGCAGCTTCCGGGACAGGGTAGGCGGTGAGCAGTTCTTC
CASSFRDRVGGEQFF
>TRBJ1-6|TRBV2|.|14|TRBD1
TGTGCCAGCAGTAGCCAGGGGGATTATTCACCCCTCCACTTT
CASSSQGDYSPLHF
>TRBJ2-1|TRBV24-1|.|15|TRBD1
TGTGCCACCAGTGATCCGGGACAGGGGGTTGGGGAGCAGTTCTTC
CATSDPGQGVGEQFF
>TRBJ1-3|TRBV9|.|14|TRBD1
TGTGCCAGCAGCCCGACAGGGTCTGGAAACACCATATATTTT
CASSPTGSGNTIYF
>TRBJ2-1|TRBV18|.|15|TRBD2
TGTGCCAGCTCACCATCGGGGGGGGTCGGGAATGAGCAGTTCTTC
CASSPSGGVGNEQFF
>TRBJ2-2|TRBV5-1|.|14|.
TGCGCCAGCAGCTCGGACTTTAACACCGGGGAGCTGTTTTTT
CASSSDFNTGELFF
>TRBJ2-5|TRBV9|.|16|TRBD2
TGTGCCAGCACCCGAGGGGGCGGGGGGGCCGGGGAGACCCAGTACTTC
CASTRGGGGAGETQYF
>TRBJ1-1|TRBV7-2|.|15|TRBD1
TGTGCCAGCAGCCCAGGGACAGGGCGGAACACTGAAGCTTTCTTT
CASSPGTGRNTEAFF
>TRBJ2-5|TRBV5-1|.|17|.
TGCGCCAGCAGCTTGGGTCGTGAGCCGAGCAGGGGAGAGACCCAGTACTTC
CASSLGREPSRGETQYF
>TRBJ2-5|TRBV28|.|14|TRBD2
TGTGCCAGCACGTCGCTAGCGGGAGTGGAGACCCAGTACTTC
CASTSLAGVETQYF
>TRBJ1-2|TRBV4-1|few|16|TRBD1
TGCGCCAGCAGCCAATTCCCCGGGACAGGATCCTATGGCTACACCTTC
CASSQFPGTGSYGYTF
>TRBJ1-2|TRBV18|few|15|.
TGTGCCAGCTCACTGGGTACAGGGATAGATGCCGGCTACACCTTC
CASSLGTGIDAGYTF
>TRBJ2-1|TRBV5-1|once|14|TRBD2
TGCGCCAGCAGCTCTAGCGGGAGTGGAAATGAGCAGTTCTTC
CASSSSGSGNEQFF
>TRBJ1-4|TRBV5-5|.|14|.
TGTGCCAGCAGCTTAGGGGCTCTGTCTGAAAAACTGTTTTTT
CASSLGALSEKLFF
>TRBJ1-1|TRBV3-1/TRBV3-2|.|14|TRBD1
TGTGCCAGCAGCCAAGAAAGGGGGCACACTGAAGCTTTCTTT
CASSQERGHTEAFF
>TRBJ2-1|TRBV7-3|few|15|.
TGTGCCAGCAGCTTGGGGCGCGTTTCCTACAATGAGCAGTTCTTC
CASSLGRVSYNEQFF
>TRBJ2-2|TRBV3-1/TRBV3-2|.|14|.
TGTGCCAGCAGCCTACCTAGGCGGACCGGGGAGCTGTTTTTT
CASSLPRRTGELFF
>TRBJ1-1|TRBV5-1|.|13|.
TGCGCCAGCAGCCAGGCTGGGAACACTGAAGCTTTCTTT
CASSQAGNTEAFF
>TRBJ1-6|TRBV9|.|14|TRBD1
TGTGCCAGCAGCGGCGGACAGGGTAATTCACCCCTCCACTTT
CASSGGQGNSPLHF
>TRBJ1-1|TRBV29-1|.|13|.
TGCAGCGTTCTGGGAGAGCTGAACACTGAAGCTTTCTTT
CSVLGELNTEAFF
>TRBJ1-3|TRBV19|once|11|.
TGTGCCAGTAGTATGGGGCATGCCATATATTTT
CASSMGHAIYF
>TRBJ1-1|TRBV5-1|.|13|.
TGCGCCAGCAGCTTGGTGGGGGCCACTGAAGCTTTCTTT
CASSLVGATEAFF
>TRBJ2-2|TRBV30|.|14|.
TGTGCCTGGAGGGTCCGGCAGGGTGTCGGGGAGCTGTTTTTT
CAWRVRQGVGELFF
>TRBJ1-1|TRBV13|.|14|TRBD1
TGTGCCAGCACCCGGGACAGGGGAAAGTCTGAAGCTTTCTTT
CASTRDRGKSEAFF
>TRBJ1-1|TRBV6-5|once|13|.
TGTGCCAGCAGTTACTCGAAGCCTACTGAAGCTTTCTTT
CASSYSKPTEAFF
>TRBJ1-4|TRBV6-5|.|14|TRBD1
TGTGCCAGCAGCCGACAGGGATATAATGAAAAACTGTTTTTT
CASSRQGYNEKLFF
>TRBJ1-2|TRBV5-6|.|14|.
TGTGCCAGCAGCCCGGGGGGGGGCGGCTATGGCTACACCTTC
CASSPGGGGYGYTF
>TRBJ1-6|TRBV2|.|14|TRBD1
TGTGCCAGCAGACCGACAGGGCAAGGCTCACCCCTCCACTTT
CASRPTGQGSPLHF
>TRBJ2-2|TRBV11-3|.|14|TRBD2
TGTGCCAGCAGCCGCAGAGCGGGAGCCGGGGAGCTGTTTTTT
CASSRRAGAGELFF
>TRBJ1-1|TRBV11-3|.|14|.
TGTGCCAGCTCGCCTGGCCGGGGGAGCACTGAAGCTTTCTTT
CASSPGRGSTEAFF
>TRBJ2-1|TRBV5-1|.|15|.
TGCGCCAGCAGCTTGAGAGCAAGCTCCTACAATGAGCAGTTCTTC
CASSLRASSYNEQFF
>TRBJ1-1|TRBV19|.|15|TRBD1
TGTGCCAGTAGTATAAGGACAGGGATGAACACTGAAGCTTTCTTT
CASSIRTGMNTEAFF
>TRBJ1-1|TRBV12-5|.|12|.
TGTGCTAGTGGCCCCGGCAGGGTTGAAGCTTTCTTT
CASGPGRVEAFF
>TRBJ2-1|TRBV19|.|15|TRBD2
TGTGCCAGTAGCGTGGGACTAGCGGGAGCGGGTGAGCAGTTCTTC
CASSVGLAGAGEQFF
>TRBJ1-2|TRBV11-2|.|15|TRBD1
TGTGCCAGCAGCAATAGGACAGGGCCTCCGGGGGGCTACACCTTC
CASSNRTGPPGGYTF
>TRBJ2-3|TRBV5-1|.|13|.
TGCGCCAGTAGGGCGGGGCCCACAGATACGCAGTATTTT
CASRAGPTDTQYF
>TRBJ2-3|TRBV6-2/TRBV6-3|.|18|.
TGTGCCAGCAGCCCAGGACTTTTTTCACGGGCTAGCACAGATACGCAGTATTTT
CASSPGLFSRASTDTQYF